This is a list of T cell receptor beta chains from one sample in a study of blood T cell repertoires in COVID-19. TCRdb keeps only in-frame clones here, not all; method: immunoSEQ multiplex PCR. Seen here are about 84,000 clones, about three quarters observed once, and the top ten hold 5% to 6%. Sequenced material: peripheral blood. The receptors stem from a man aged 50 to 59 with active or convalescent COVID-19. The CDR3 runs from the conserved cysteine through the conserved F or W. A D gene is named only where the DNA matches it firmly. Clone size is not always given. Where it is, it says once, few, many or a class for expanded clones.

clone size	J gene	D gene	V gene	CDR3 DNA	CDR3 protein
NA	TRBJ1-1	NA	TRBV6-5	TGTGCCAGCACTAGATACACTGAAGCTTTCTTT	CASTRYTEAFF
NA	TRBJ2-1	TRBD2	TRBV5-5	TGTGCCAGCAGCTTGGTTGGCGCGGGGGGGTCCTACAATGAGCAGTTCTTC	CASSLVGAGGSYNEQFF
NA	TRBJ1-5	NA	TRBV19	TGTGCCAGTAGTCCCGGGCGCGGGAGCAATCAGCCCCAGCATTTT	CASSPGRGSNQPQHF
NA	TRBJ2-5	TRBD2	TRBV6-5	TGTGCCAGCAGTTACTCGGCTAGCGGGGCCTCCGGGACCCAGTACTTC	CASSYSASGASGTQYF
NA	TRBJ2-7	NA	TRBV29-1	TGCAGCGTTGCGGAGAGCTACGAGCAGTACTTC	CSVAESYEQYF
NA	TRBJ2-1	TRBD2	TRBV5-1	TGCGCCAGCAGCTTGGGAGTAGCGGGGGGTAATTATGAGCAGTTCTTC	CASSLGVAGGNYEQFF
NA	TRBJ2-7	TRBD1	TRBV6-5	TGTGCCAGCAGTTACAGACAGGGAGACTCGGGTGAGCAGTACTTC	CASSYRQGDSGEQYF
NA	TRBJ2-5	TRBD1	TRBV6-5	TGTGCCAGCAGGCACCCGGGACAGGGGACGGAGACCCAGTACTTC	CASRHPGQGTETQYF
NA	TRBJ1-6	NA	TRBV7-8	TGTGCCAGCAGCGTATTACATCAGCCCCTCCACTTT	CASSVLHQPLHF
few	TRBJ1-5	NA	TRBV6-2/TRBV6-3	TGTGCCAGCAGTTACGGGGCAGGGTATCAGCCCCAGCATTTT	CASSYGAGYQPQHF
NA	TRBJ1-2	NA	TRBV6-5	TGTGCCAGCAGCCGTGACATTGTTGATGGCTACACCTTC	CASSRDIVDGYTF
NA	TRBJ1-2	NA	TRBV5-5	TGTGCCAGCAGCTCAGACCCAGAGGCTAACTATGGCTACACCTTC	CASSSDPEANYGYTF
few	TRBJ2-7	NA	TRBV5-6	TGTGCCAGCAGCTTGGGATTAGGGGCTACAGCCTACGAGCAGTACTTC	CASSLGLGATAYEQYF